The clone carrying this T cell receptor (beta chain) was seen ten or more times. This entry belongs to a study of T-cell reconstitution after alpha-beta-depleted transplantation in children. Construction of the TCRbeta library involved unique molecular identifiers. TCRdb re-called the PCR reads through MiXCR, storing one row per CDR3 protein. The sample lists roughly 200,000 distinct CDR3 sequences; around 6.8% were seen once. The CDR3 consists of 16 residues. J gave up 3 bases and V 4 bases, and 7 bases lay outside the gene matches. Germline CDR1 is SEHNR and CDR2 is FQNEAQ (reference sequence). The chain recombines TRBV7-9 with TRBJ2-1; TRBD2 agrees at 9 bases. The sequence came from a human donor who donated a stem cell graft to a child with Wiskott-Aldrich syndrome. This sample comprised PBMCs from the stem cell graft donor, obtained from the stem cell graft. This chain's CDR3 is CASSSTGRGGYNEQFF. CDR3 DNA: TGTGCCAGCAGCTCGACCGGGCGGGGGGGCTACAATGAGCAGTTCTTC.